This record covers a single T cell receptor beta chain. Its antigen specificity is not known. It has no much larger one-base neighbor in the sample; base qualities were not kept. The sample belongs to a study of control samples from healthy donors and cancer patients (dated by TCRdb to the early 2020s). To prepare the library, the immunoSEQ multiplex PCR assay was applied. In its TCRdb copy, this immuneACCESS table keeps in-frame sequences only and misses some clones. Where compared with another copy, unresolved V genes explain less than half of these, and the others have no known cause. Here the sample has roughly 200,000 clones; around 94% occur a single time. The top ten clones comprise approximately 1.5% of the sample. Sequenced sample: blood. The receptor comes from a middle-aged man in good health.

The sequence in DNA is TGTGCCACCCCTACCCTCTACAATGAGCAGTTCTTC. It translates as CATPTLYNEQFF. In this chain, TRBV6-4 is recombined with TRBJ2-1; no D gene can be assigned with confidence. V gives up 10 bases and J gives up 3 bases, and the segment between their germline ends measures 10 bases. Sequences MRHNA (CDR1) and SNTAGT (CDR2) are obtained from the germline V gene. From its cysteine to its phenylalanine, the CDR3 spans 12 amino acids. Of the read, only the CDR3 DNA is kept; its 36 bases are in frame from base 1.